This TCR beta chain was observed in a study of T-cell reconstitution after alpha-beta-depleted transplantation in children. The CDR3 covers 17 residues. CDR1 is SGHRS, CDR2 YFSETQ, per germline. The ends lost 0 bases at V and 1 base at J; junction bases unmatched: 8. Many counts were recorded for this clonotype. Unique molecular identifiers featured in how the TCRbeta library was prepared. TCRdb re-derived calls from the PCR reads in MiXCR, one entry per CDR3 protein. The sample has about 230,000 distinct CDR3 sequences; 7.5% to 10% are singletons. This chain connects TRBV5-1 to TRBJ2-7; TRBD1 aligns across 9 bases. The TCR sequence derives from a human donor who donated a stem cell graft to a child with SCID. This specimen consisted of PBMCs from the stem cell graft donor, obtained from the stem cell graft. The CDR3, as DNA: TGCGCCAGCAGCTTGGATTCTCGACAGGGGGGTTCCTACGAGCAGTACTTC. Translation: CASSLDSRQGGSYEQYF.